This T cell receptor beta chain is from a study of T cells expressing NK-cell markers. General study findings and limits: It remained uncertain whether the expanded NKG2C+ T cell clones were specific for HCMV antigens. Among CD8+ T cells from about six donors, dominant NKG2C+ clonotypes accounted for about 1.0-7.0%.

The CDR3 is 20 amino acids. Germline V gives CDR1 SGHRS, CDR2 YFSETQ. Worth noting for this clonotype: Its antigen is not identified.

TCRdb re-called the 5' RACE reads and catalogs CDR3 proteins one per entry, DNA excluded. Recorded for this sample: a few hundred thousand distinct CDR3 sequences. Sequenced material: blood T cells: a sorted CD56 or NKG2C T cell subset, CD4+ or CD8+ T cells, or bulk PBMC T cells (not recorded which). The receptor was isolated from a man aged 18-70 years in good health. The chain is built from TRBV5-1 and TRBJ2-3; TCRdb's assignment of TRBD2 cannot be checked, as there is no DNA. CDR3 loop: CASSHWATGTSGGRTDTQYF.